This T cell receptor (beta chain) was retrieved from a study of OX40 agonist ivuxolimab in advanced cancers. Study at large: Three dose-escalation patients had partial responses: one with hepatocellular carcinoma and two with cutaneous melanoma.

CDR1 is MNHEY, CDR2 SVGAGI, per germline. The CDR3 sequence is 13 residues long. Data came from immunoSEQ multiplex PCR; TCRdb stores just in-frame clones and leaves some out. Altogether approximately 82,000 clones are present, 70% to 90% being singletons, with the ten largest covering approximately 9.1%. This clone came up once. One end of the junction is discordant with germline, which a read error may explain. Other DNA sequences within the sample encode an identical CDR3. The TCR originated in an adult with an advanced solid tumor such as melanoma, head and neck, liver or kidney cancer. Sequencing was performed on CD4+ or CD8+ T cells sorted from blood, taken in a trial of the OX40 agonist ivuxolimab. This sequence joins TRBV6-5 and TRBJ1-5; D unclear. The CDR3 nucleotides are TGTGCCAGCAGGAAAGGGATCCATCAGCCTCAGCATTTT. This translates into CASRKGIHQPQHF.